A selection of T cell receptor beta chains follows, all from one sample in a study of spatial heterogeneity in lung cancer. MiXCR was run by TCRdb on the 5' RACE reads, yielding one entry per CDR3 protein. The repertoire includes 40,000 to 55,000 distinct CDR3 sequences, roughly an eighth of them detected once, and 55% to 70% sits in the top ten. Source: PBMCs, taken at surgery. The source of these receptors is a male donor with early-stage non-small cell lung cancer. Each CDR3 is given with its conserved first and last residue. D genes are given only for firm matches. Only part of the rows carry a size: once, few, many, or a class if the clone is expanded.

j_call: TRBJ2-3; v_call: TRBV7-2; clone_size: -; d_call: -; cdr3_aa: CASSSPPGTDTQYF; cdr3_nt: TGTGCCAGCAGCTCACCGCCCGGGACAGATACGCAGTATTTT
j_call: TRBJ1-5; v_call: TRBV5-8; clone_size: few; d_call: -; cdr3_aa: CASSPWGFSNQPQHF; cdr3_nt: TGTGCCAGCAGCCCATGGGGGTTTAGCAATCAGCCCCAGCATTTT
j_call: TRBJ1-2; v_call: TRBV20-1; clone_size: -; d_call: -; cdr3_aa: CSASLSQSGYGYTF; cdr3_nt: TGCAGTGCTAGTTTGTCACAGTCGGGCTATGGCTACACCTTC
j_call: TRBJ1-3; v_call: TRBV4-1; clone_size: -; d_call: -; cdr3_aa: CASSPWGPGNTIYF; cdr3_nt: TGCGCCAGCAGTCCTTGGGGACCCGGAAACACCATATATTTT
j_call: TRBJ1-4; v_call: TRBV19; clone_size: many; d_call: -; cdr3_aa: CASSIPGSNEKLFF; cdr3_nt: TGTGCCAGTAGTATTCCGGGATCTAATGAAAAACTGTTTTTT
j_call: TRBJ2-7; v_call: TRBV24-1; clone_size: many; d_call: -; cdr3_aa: CATSDLYF; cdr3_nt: TGTGCCACCAGTGATCTCTACTTC
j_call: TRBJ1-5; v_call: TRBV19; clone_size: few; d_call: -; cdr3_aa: CASSPLILSNQPQHF; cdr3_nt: TGTGCCAGTAGCCCTTTGATTCTTAGCAATCAGCCCCAGCATTTT
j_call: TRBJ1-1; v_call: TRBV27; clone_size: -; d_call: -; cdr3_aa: CASSFRAWGQNTEAFF; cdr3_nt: TGTGCCAGCAGTTTCCGTGCATGGGGCCAGAACACTGAAGCTTTCTTT
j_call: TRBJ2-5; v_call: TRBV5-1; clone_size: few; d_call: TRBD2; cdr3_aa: CATTPGGGETQYF; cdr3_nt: TGCGCCACGACCCCGGGGGGAGGTGAGACCCAGTACTTC
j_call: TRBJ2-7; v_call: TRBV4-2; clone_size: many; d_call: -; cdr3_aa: CASSQGIGKYEQYF; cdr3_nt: TGTGCCAGCAGCCAAGGGATAGGAAAGTACGAGCAGTACTTC
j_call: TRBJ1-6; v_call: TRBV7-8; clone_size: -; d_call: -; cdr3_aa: CASSPRTAGSYNSPLHF; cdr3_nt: TGTGCCAGCAGCCCCCGGACAGCGGGATCCTATAATTCACCCCTCCACTTT
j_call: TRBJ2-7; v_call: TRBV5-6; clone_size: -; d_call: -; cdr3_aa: CASSLVHPGGNYEQYF; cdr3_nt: TGTGCCAGCAGCTTGGTCCATCCCGGCGGGAACTACGAGCAGTACTTC
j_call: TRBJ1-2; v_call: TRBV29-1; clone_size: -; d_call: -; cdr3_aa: CSVGGREGYTF; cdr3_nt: TGCAGCGTTGGCGGACGCGAGGGCTACACCTTC
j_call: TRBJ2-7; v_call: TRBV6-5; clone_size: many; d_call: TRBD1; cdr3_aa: CASMGQSYEQYF; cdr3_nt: TGTGCCAGCATGGGACAGAGTTACGAGCAGTACTTC
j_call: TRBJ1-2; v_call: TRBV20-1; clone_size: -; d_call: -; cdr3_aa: CSARKGQSYGYTF; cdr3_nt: TGCAGTGCTAGGAAAGGACAGAGCTATGGCTACACCTTC
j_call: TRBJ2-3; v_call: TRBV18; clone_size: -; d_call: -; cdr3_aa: CASSPLVTDTQYF; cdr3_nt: TGTGCCAGCTCACCTCTTGTCACAGATACGCAGTATTTT
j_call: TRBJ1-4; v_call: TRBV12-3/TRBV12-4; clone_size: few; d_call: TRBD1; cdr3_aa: CASSFQGGEKLFF; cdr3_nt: TGTGCCAGCAGTTTCCAGGGGGGTGAAAAACTGTTTTTT
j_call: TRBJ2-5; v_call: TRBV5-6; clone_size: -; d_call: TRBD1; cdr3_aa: CASSLADRAYETQYF; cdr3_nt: TGTGCCAGCAGCTTGGCGGACAGGGCTTACGAGACCCAGTACTTC
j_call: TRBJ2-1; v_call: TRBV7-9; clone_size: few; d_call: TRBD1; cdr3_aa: CVSSLMSGGTYNEQFF; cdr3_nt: TGTGTCAGCAGCCTCATGTCAGGGGGCACCTACAATGAGCAGTTCTTC
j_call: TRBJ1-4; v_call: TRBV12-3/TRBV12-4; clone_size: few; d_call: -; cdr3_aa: CASSLSREKLFF; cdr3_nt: TGTGCCAGCAGTTTGAGCAGGGAAAAACTGTTTTTT